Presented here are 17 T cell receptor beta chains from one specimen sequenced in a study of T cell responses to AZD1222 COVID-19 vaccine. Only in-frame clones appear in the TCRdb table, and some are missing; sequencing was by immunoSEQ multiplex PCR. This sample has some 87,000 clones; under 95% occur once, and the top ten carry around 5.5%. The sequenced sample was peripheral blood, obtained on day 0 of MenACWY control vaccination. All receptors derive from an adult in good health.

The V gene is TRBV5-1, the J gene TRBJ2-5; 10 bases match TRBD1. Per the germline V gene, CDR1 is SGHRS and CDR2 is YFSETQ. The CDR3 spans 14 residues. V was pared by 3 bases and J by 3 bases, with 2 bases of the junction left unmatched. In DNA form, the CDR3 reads TGCGCCAGCAGCTATGGGACAGGGGAAGAGACCCAGTACTTC. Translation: CASSYGTGEETQYF.

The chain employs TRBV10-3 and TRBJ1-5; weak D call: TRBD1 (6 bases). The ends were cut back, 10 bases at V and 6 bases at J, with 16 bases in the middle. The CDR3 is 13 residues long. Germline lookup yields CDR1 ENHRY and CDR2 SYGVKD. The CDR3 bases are TGTGCCACGACAGAGGGGGTTGGTCAGCCCCAGCATTTT. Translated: CATTEGVGQPQHF.

The CDR3 loop is CASSESETQYF. The CDR3 DNA reads TGTGCCAGTAGTGAGAGCGAGACCCAGTACTTC. The gene calls are TRBV19 and TRBJ2-5; D remains ambiguous. V gave up 5 bases and J gave up 5 bases, with 6 bases separating them. Per germline, CDR1 LNHDA and CDR2 SQIVND (reference sequence). The CDR3 sequence is 11 residues long. Combining the CDR3 with reference TRBV19 and TRBJ2-5 gives the whole variable domain DGGITQSPKYLFRKEGQNVTLSCEQNLNHDAMYWYRQDPGQGLRLIYYSQIVNDFQKGDIAEGYSVSREKKESFPLTVTSAQKNPTAFYLCASSESETQYFGPGTRLLVL.

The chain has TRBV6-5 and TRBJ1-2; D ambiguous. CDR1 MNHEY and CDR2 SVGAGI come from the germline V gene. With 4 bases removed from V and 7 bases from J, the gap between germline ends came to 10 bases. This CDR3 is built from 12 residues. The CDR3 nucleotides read TGTGCCAGCAGTTGGAAGGAGGGTGGCTACACCTTC. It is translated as CASSWKEGGYTF.

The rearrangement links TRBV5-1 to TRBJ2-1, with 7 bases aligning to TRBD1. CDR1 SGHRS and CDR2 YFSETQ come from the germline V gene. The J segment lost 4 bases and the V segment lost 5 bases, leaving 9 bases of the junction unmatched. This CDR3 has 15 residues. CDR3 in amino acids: CASRPTGSGYNEQFF. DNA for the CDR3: TGCGCCAGCAGGCCGACAGGGTCGGGGTACAATGAGCAGTTCTTC.

CDR3 nucleotides: TGTGCCAGCGGGAAGCGGGACTCCTACGAGCAGTACTTC. It yields the protein CASGKRDSYEQYF. The V call is TRBV25-1, the J call TRBJ2-7, with 7 bases lining up with TRBD2. J lost 0 bases, V lost 8 bases, and 4 bases had no gene match. The CDR3 spans 13 residues. In germline, CDR1 is MGHDK, CDR2 SYGVNS.

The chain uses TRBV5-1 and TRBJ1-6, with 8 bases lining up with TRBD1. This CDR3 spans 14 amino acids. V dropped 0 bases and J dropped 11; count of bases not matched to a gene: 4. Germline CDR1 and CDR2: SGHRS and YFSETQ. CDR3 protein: CASSLDRGFTPLHF. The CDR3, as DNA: TGCGCCAGCAGCTTGGACAGGGGGTTTACACCCCTCCACTTT.

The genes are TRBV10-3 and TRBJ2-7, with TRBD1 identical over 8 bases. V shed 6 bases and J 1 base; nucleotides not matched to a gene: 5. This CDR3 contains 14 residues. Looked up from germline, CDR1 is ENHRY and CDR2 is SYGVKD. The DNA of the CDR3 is TGTGCCATCAGGGACAGGGTTTTGTCCTACGAGCAGTACTTC. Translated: CAIRDRVLSYEQYF.

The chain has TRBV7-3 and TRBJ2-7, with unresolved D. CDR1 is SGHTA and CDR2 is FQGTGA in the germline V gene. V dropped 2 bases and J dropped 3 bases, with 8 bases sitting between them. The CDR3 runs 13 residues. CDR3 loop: CASSLGHDYEQYF. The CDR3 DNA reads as TGTGCCAGCAGCTTAGGGCATGACTACGAGCAGTACTTC.

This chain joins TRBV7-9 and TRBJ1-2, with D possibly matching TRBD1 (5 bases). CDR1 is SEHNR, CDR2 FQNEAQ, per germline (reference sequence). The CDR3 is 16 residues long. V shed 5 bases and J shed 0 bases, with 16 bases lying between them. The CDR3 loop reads CASSTPPGGSNYGYTF. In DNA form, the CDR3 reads TGTGCCAGCAGCACCCCCCCCGGGGGGTCTAACTATGGCTACACCTTC.

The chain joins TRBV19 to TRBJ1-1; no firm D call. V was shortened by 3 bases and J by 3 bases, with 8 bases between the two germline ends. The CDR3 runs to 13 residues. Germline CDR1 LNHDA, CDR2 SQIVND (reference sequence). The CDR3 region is CASSISWDTEAFF. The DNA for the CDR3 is TGTGCCAGTAGTATTAGCTGGGACACTGAAGCTTTCTTT.

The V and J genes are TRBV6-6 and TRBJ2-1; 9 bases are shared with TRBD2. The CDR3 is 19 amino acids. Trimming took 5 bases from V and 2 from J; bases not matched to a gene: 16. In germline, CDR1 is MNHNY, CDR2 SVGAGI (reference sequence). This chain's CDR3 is CASSPPPGRREGPYNEQFF. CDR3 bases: TGTGCCAGCAGTCCGCCACCGGGACGGCGGGAGGGCCCCTACAATGAGCAGTTCTTC.

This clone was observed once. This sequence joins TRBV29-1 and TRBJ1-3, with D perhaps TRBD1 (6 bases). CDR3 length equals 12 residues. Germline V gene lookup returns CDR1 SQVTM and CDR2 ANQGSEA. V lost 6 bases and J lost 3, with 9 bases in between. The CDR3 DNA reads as TGCAGCGTAGCAGGGGTTGGAAACACCATATATTTT. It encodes CSVAGVGNTIYF.

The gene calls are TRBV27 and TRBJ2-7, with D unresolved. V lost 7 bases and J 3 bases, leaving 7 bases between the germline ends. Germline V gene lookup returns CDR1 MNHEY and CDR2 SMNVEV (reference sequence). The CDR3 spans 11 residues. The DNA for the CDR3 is TGTGCCAGCAATGACGGCTACGAGCAGTACTTC. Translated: CASNDGYEQYF.

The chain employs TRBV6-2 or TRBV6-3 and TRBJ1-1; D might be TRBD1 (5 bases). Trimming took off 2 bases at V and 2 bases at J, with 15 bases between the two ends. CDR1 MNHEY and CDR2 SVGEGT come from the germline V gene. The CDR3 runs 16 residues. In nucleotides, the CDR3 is TGTGCCAGCAGTTACGGGGGACTGTCGGGCAACACTGAAGCTTTCTTT. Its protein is CASSYGGLSGNTEAFF.

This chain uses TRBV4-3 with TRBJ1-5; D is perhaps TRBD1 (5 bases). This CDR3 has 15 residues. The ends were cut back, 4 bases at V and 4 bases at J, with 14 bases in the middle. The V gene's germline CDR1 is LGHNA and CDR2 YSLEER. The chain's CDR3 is CASSLTSQGNQPQHF. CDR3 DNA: TGCGCCAGCAGCCTCACGTCGCAGGGTAATCAGCCCCAGCATTTT.

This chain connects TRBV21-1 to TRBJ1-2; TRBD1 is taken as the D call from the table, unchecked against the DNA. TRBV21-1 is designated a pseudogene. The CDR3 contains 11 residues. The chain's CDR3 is CAYRSNYGYTF. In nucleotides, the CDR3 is TGTGCCTACAGGTCTAACTATGGCTACACCTTC.